The 14 T cell receptor beta chains listed next were all sequenced from one sample in a study of T cells after yellow fever vaccination. In TCRdb, the 5' RACE reads were re-called with MiXCR into one record per CDR3 protein. The sample lists a few hundred thousand distinct CDR3 sequences, over 15% occurring once. Material: PBMCs, obtained 15 days after the yellow fever booster vaccination. These TCRs come from a man aged 25 to 40 who received the YFV17D yellow fever vaccine.

The rearrangement links TRBV3-1 to TRBJ2-1; 9 bases match TRBD2. Germline lookup yields CDR1 LGHDT and CDR2 YNNKEL (reference sequence). V shed 1 base and J 6 bases; nucleotides not matched to a gene: 4. The CDR3 is 15 residues long. This chain's CDR3 is CASSQGNSGSNEQFF. The DNA of the CDR3 is TGTGCCAGCAGCCAAGGAAATAGCGGGAGCAATGAGCAGTTCTTC.

This clonotype was recorded a few times. The chain couples TRBV12-3 or TRBV12-4 to TRBJ1-2; no definite D call. Deletions cut 2 bases from V and 8 bases from J, with 15 bases between. The CDR3 extends over 14 amino acids. CDR3 amino acids: CASSLSTSGIGYTF. The CDR3 DNA reads TGTGCCAGCAGTTTAAGCACCTCGGGGATCGGCTACACCTTC.

This clonotype occurred a few times. The chain links TRBV4-3 to TRBJ2-5; D call uncertain. V dropped 1 base and J dropped 2 bases, with 11 bases sitting between them. Germline CDR1 LGHNA, CDR2 YSLEER. There are 15 residues in the CDR3. CDR3 sequence reads: CASSQADGRQETQYF. DNA for the CDR3: TGCGCCAGCAGCCAAGCGGACGGCCGACAAGAGACCCAGTACTTC.

This clonotype was seen repeatedly, ten times or more. The V gene is TRBV28, the J gene TRBJ2-5, with 9 bases fitting TRBD2. The CDR3 totals 16 residues. V shed 3 bases, J shed 4 bases, and the junction held 9 bases outside the gene matches. Germline CDR1 MDHEN, CDR2 SYDVKM. DNA of the CDR3: TGTGCCAGCAGTTTTTTGGGCGGGAGGGCCTCAGAGACCCAGTACTTC. Encoded protein: CASSFLGGRASETQYF.

The V gene is TRBV7-6, the J gene TRBJ2-3, with TRBD2 identical over 7 bases. Trimming took 3 bases from V and 0 from J; bases not matched to a gene: 3. The CDR3 runs to 15 residues. Germline CDR1 reads SGHVS; CDR2 reads FNYEAQ. CDR3 amino acids: CASSLELASTDTQYF. The CDR3 DNA follows: TGTGCCAGCAGCTTGGAACTAGCGAGCACAGATACGCAGTATTTT.

This clonotype has just a few counts. V gene TRBV5-1 combines with J gene TRBJ2-6; no definite D call. V was cut by 0 bases and J by 0 bases, with 7 bases left in between. Per germline, CDR1 SGHRS and CDR2 YFSETQ. The CDR3 length is 16 residues. The DNA of the CDR3 is TGCGCCAGCAGCTTGGAACCCGTCTCTGGGGCCAACGTCCTGACTTTC. Its protein is CASSLEPVSGANVLTF.

The chain carries TRBV28 and TRBJ2-7, with D unclear. This CDR3 comprises 16 residues. V gave up 1 base and J gave up 0 bases, with 13 bases separating them. Germline V gene data show CDR1 as MDHEN and CDR2 as SYDVKM. The CDR3 nucleotides are TGTGCCAGCAGTTTATTCGATACAGAGACCTCCTACGAGCAGTACTTC. Its protein is CASSLFDTETSYEQYF.

The rearrangement uses TRBV12-3 or TRBV12-4 and TRBJ2-3, with D unclear. V gave up 1 base and J gave up 4 bases, with 9 bases separating them. The CDR3 is 14 amino acids. The CDR3 region is CASSLDLDADTQYF. The CDR3 DNA is TGTGCCAGCAGTTTAGACCTGGATGCAGATACGCAGTATTTT.

The sample holds a few counts of this clonotype. The V gene is TRBV4-3, the J gene TRBJ2-1, with 7 bases identical to TRBD2. J was trimmed by 0 bases and V by 1 base; bases with no gene match: 6. The V gene's germline CDR1 is LGHNA and CDR2 YSLEER. The CDR3 has 17 residues. CDR3: CASSQVLPSGSYNEQFF. DNA for the CDR3: TGCGCCAGCAGCCAAGTTTTACCTAGCGGCTCCTACAATGAGCAGTTCTTC.

In this sample, this clonotype turned up a few times. The chain couples TRBV4-3 to TRBJ2-1; D is unclear. Germline V gives CDR1 LGHNA, CDR2 YSLEER. The CDR3 is 16 amino acids. Trimming pared 0 bases from V and 4 bases from J, leaving 13 bases between. The CDR3 DNA is TGCGCCAGCAGCCAAGATCTTTCTCGGGCGTACAATGAGCAGTTCTTC. This encodes CASSQDLSRAYNEQFF.

The sample holds a few counts of this clonotype. The CDR3 nucleotides read TGTGCCAGCAGCCCAAGCGGGAGGGTAAACAATGAGCAGTTCTTC. This translates into CASSPSGRVNNEQFF. This chain links TRBV7-2 with TRBJ2-1; 10 nucleotides agree with TRBD2. J lost 5 bases, V lost 5 bases, and 6 bases had no gene match. The germline CDR1 and CDR2 sequences are SGHTA and FQGNSA. The CDR3 has 15 amino acids.

A few counts support this clonotype. This sequence joins TRBV5-1 and TRBJ2-7; 13 bases are a match to TRBD2. Trimming at V came to 2 bases and at J to 2 bases, leaving 1 base not matched to a gene. This CDR3 spans 15 amino acids. Germline-derived CDR1 and CDR2 are SGHRS and YFSETQ. CDR3 protein: CASSFTSGRAYEQYF. CDR3 nucleotide sequence: TGCGCCAGCAGCTTTACTAGCGGGAGGGCCTACGAGCAGTACTTC.

This clonotype was found a few times. The rearrangement links TRBV11-2 to TRBJ2-2; D might be TRBD2 (6 bases). This CDR3 comprises 14 residues. Per germline, CDR1 SGHAT and CDR2 FQNNGV. With 11 bases removed from V and 6 bases from J, the gap between germline ends came to 19 bases. CDR3 residues: CASQGGHSPGELFF. The CDR3 DNA sequence: TGTGCCTCTCAGGGAGGACACTCACCCGGGGAGCTGTTTTTT.

In its sample, this clonotype was seen a few times. V gene TRBV3-1 combines with J gene TRBJ2-1; TRBD2 matches at 12 bases. V lost 1 base, J lost 4 bases, and 2 bases stayed unmatched. Germline V gene sequence: CDR1 LGHDT, CDR2 YNNKEL (reference sequence). This CDR3 is 16 amino acids long. CDR3 loop: CASSQGTSGAYNEQFF. As DNA, the CDR3 is TGTGCCAGCAGCCAAGGGACTAGCGGGGCTTACAATGAGCAGTTCTTC.